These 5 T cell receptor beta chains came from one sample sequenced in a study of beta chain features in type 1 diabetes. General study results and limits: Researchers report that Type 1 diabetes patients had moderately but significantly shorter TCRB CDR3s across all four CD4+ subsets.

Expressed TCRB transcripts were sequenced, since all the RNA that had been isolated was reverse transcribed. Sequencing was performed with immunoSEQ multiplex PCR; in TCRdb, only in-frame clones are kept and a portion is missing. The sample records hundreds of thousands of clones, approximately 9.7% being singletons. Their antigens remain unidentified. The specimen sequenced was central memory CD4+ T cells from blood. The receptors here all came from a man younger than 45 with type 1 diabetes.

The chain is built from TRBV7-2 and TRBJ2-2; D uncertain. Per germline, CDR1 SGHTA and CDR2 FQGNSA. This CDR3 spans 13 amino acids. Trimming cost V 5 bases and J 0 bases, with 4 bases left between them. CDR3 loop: CASSPANTGELFF. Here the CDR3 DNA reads TGTGCCAGCAGCCCAGCGAACACCGGGGAGCTGTTTTTT.

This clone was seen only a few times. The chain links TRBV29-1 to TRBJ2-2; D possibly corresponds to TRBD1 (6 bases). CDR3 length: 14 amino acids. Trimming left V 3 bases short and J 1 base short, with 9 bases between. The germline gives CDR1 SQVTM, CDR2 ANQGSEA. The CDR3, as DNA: TGCAGCGTTGAGCAACAGGGGAACACCGGGGAGCTGTTTTTT. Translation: CSVEQQGNTGELFF.

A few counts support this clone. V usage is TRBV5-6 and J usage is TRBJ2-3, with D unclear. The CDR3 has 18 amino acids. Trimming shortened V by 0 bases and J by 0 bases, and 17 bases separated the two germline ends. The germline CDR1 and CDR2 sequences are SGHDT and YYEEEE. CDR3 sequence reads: CASSLATWAVLSTDTQYF. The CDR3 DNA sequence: TGTGCCAGCAGCTTGGCGACTTGGGCTGTACTTAGCACAGATACGCAGTATTTT.

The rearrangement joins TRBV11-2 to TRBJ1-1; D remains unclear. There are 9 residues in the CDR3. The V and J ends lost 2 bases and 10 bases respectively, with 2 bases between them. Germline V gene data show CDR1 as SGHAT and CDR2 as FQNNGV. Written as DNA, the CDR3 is TGTGCCAGCAGCTTACCAGCTTTCTTT. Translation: CASSLPAFF.

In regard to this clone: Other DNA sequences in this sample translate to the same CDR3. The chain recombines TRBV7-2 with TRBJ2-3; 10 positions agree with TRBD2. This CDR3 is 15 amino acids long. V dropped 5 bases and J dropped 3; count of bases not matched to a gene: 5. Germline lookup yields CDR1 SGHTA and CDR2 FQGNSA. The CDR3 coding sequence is TGTGCCAGCAGCCCCGGACTAGCGGAGACAGATACGCAGTATTTT. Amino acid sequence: CASSPGLAETDTQYF. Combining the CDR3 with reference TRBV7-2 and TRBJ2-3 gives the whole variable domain GAGVSQSPSNKVTEKGKDVELRCDPISGHTALYWYRQSLGQGLEFLIYFQGNSAPDKSGLPSDRFSAERTGGSVSTLTIQRTQQEDSAVYLCASSPGLAETDTQYFGPGTRLTVL.